The 24 T cell receptor beta chains below all came from one sample that was sequenced in a study of cytomegalovirus exposure and HLA in healthy donors. In the PCR, 60 Vbeta and 13 Jbeta primers were used. The repertoire was sequenced with immunoSEQ multiplex PCR; TCRdb's copy has only in-frame clones and lacks some. The sample has over 150,000 clones, around 85% seen once; the top ten hold 1%. The sequenced sample consisted of PBMCs. All receptors come from a boy younger than 10 in good health and CMV-seronegative.

This clone was found a few times. The chain has TRBV6-5 and TRBJ1-1; D uncertain. CDR3 length: 13 amino acids. V was cut by 2 bases and J by 1 base, with 5 bases left in between. The germline V gene encodes CDR1 MNHEY and CDR2 SVGAGI. Written as DNA, the CDR3 is TGTGCCAGCAGTTACGAGGGGAACACTGAAGCTTTCTTT. Translation: CASSYEGNTEAFF.

This rearrangement joins TRBV7-8 to TRBJ2-1, with D possibly TRBD2 on 5 matching bases. This CDR3 is 16 amino acids long. CDR1 and CDR2 from the germline V gene are SGHVS and FQNEAQ. Deletions cut 1 base from V and 8 bases from J, with 18 bases between. CDR3 protein: CASSLGAGPFWDEQFF. For the CDR3, the DNA is TGTGCCAGCAGCTTAGGGGCGGGCCCCTTTTGGGATGAGCAGTTCTTC.

This clone was picked up a small number of times. The V and J genes are TRBV18 and TRBJ2-1; 10 positions match TRBD1. Germline V lookup: CDR1 KGHSH, CDR2 LQKENI. There are 17 residues in the CDR3. After removal of 0 bases from V and 0 bases from J, the junction contained 2 bases not matched to a gene. DNA for the CDR3: TGTGCCAGCTCACCACCGGACAGGGGGTCCTCCTACAATGAGCAGTTCTTC. It codes for CASSPPDRGSSYNEQFF.

On this clone: This sample also contains other DNA sequences that code for the same CDR3. The chain joins TRBV4-1 to TRBJ2-7, with 8 bases matching TRBD1. This CDR3 has 15 residues. Unmatched junction bases numbered 6, after V lost 1 base and J lost 4 bases. CDR1 and CDR2 (germline): MGHRA, YSYEKL. For the CDR3, the DNA is TGCGCCAGCAGCCAAGCTCCAGGGGGCCTGTACGAGCAGTACTTC. Translated: CASSQAPGGLYEQYF.

The chain employs TRBV5-4 and TRBJ2-2, with a possible D match to TRBD2 (6 bases). V lost 1 base and J 4 bases, leaving 11 bases between the germline ends. Germline-derived CDR1 and CDR2 are SGHNT and YYREEE (reference sequence). This CDR3 has 15 amino acids. CDR3 coding DNA: TGTGCCAGCAGCTTGCGGAGGGGAACCACCGGGGAGCTGTTTTTT. Residues: CASSLRRGTTGELFF.

The chain has TRBV7-2 and TRBJ2-7; 10 positions match TRBD2. This CDR3 spans 15 amino acids. The V gene's germline CDR1 is SGHTA and CDR2 FQGNSA. Trimming at V came to 4 bases and at J to 0 bases, leaving 3 bases not matched to a gene. CDR3 sequence reads: CASSSGLASSYEQYF. In DNA, the CDR3 is TGTGCCAGCAGCTCGGGACTAGCGTCCTCCTACGAGCAGTACTTC.

The chain employs TRBV7-6 and TRBJ2-5; a possible D gene is TRBD2 (5 bases). CDR3 length: 13 amino acids. Germline V gene lookup returns CDR1 SGHVS and CDR2 FNYEAQ. The V gene lost 5 bases and the J gene lost 0 bases, with 7 bases spanning the gap. CDR3 nucleotides: TGTGCCAGCAGCAGAGGGAACCAAGAGACCCAGTACTTC. It codes for CASSRGNQETQYF.

The V and J genes are TRBV30 and TRBJ1-2, with a tentative D call TRBD1 (6 bases). Germline-derived CDR1 and CDR2 are GTSNPN and SVGIG (reference sequence). V was cut by 8 bases and J by 5 bases, with 18 bases left in between. There are 13 residues in the CDR3. This chain's CDR3 is CAHSGGRQYGYTF. In DNA, the CDR3 is TGTGCCCATAGCGGGGGGCGCCAATATGGCTACACCTTC.

The chain uses TRBV27 and TRBJ2-7; 10 nucleotides align to TRBD1. This CDR3 is 20 amino acids long. J lost 0 bases, V lost 6 bases, and 20 bases had no gene match. CDR1 MNHEY and CDR2 SMNVEV come from the germline V gene (reference sequence). CDR3 sequence: CASRPKVGGTGDGLSYEQYF. The CDR3 region has the DNA TGTGCCAGCAGACCGAAGGTTGGGGGGACAGGGGACGGCCTCTCCTACGAGCAGTACTTC.

Points on this clone: The junction departs from the called germline gene at one end, perhaps through a read error. The rearrangement uses TRBV28 and TRBJ1-1, with D maybe TRBD1 (5 bases). CDR3 size: 12 residues. Per the germline V gene, CDR1 is MDHEN and CDR2 is SYDVKM. CDR3 sequence reads: CASSPGNPGGEF. Written as DNA, the CDR3 is TGTGCCAGCAGTCCAGGGAATCCTGGCGGGGAGTTT.

The chain uses TRBV2 and TRBJ1-4; a possible D gene is TRBD1 (5 bases). This CDR3 region has 14 residues. Looked up from germline, CDR1 is SNHLY and CDR2 is FYNNEI. Trimming pared 3 bases from V and 5 bases from J, leaving 10 bases between. The DNA for the CDR3 is TGTGCCAGCAGTGACAGGGAAAAGAATGAAAAACTGTTTTTT. Amino acid sequence: CASSDREKNEKLFF.

The rearrangement uses TRBV5-1 and TRBJ2-2; D possibly corresponds to TRBD1 (6 bases). V lost 4 bases and J 4 bases, leaving 17 bases between the germline ends. This CDR3 has 16 residues. Per germline, CDR1 SGHRS and CDR2 YFSETQ. In nucleotides, the CDR3 is TGCGCCAGCAGCGCAGGACAGACGTCGGGCACCGGGGAGCTGTTTTTT. The encoded protein is CASSAGQTSGTGELFF. Filled out from reference TRBV5-1 and TRBJ2-2, the complete variable domain reads KAGVTQTPRYLIKTRGQQVTLSCSPISGHRSVSWYQQTPGQGLQFLFEYFSETQRNKGNFPGRFSGRQFSNSRSEMNVSTLELGDSALYLCASSAGQTSGTGELFFGEGSRLTVL.

The chain has TRBV20-1 and TRBJ2-5; D unclear. V lost 5 bases and J 8 bases, leaving 9 bases between the germline ends. This CDR3 spans 10 amino acids. In germline, CDR1 is DFQATT, CDR2 SNEGSKA (reference sequence). CDR3 DNA sequence: TGCAGTGCTGGAACAGTTACCCAGTACTTC. This gives the protein CSAGTVTQYF.

J is TRBJ2-3 and V is TRBV28; TRBD2 matches 14 bases. Germline V gene data show CDR1 as MDHEN and CDR2 as SYDVKM. V was clipped by 5 bases and J by 1 base; unmatched bases: 5. The CDR3 length is 17 residues. This CDR3 is CASSLTSGGVGTDTQYF. CDR3 in DNA: TGTGCCAGCAGTCTGACTAGCGGGGGGGTGGGCACAGATACGCAGTATTTT.

This sequence joins TRBV6-1 and TRBJ1-2, with 10 bases aligning to TRBD1. V lost 5 bases, J lost 8 bases, and 8 bases stayed unmatched. Germline CDR1 is MNHNS and CDR2 is SASEGT. This CDR3 region has 14 residues. The CDR3, as DNA: TGTGCCAGCAGTTTAGCCGGGACAGGGGTCGGCTACACCTTC. Its protein is CASSLAGTGVGYTF.

The rearrangement links TRBV5-6 to TRBJ2-7; 7 bases map to TRBD1. Germline lookup yields CDR1 SGHDT and CDR2 YYEEEE. This CDR3 is built from 14 residues. V was clipped by 5 bases and J by 6 bases; unmatched bases: 11. The CDR3 protein is CASRRTGGLTEQYV. In DNA, the CDR3 is TGTGCCAGCAGACGGACAGGTGGTCTTACCGAGCAGTACGTC.

The rearrangement joins TRBV7-9 to TRBJ2-3; 7 bases match TRBD1. The V segment lost 4 bases and the J segment 5 bases; nucleotides outside the gene matches: 9. CDR1 and CDR2 from the germline V gene are SEHNR and FQNEAQ (reference sequence). The CDR3 length is 15 residues. CDR3 residues: CASSSTGFEKDTQYF. CDR3 DNA sequence: TGTGCCAGCAGCTCGACAGGGTTTGAAAAAGATACGCAGTATTTT.

This clone was seen a single time. This chain links TRBV28 with TRBJ1-2, with D possibly matching TRBD1 (6 bases). Trimming left V 5 bases short and J 0 bases short, with 10 bases between. The CDR3 runs 14 residues. From germline, CDR1 is MDHEN and CDR2 SYDVKM. CDR3 protein: CASSPQGPNYGYTF. CDR3 sequence (DNA): TGTGCCAGCAGTCCACAGGGACCTAACTATGGCTACACCTTC.

This clone was seen a few times. The chain couples TRBV6-4 to TRBJ2-3; TRBD2 aligns across 9 bases. Germline V gene data show CDR1 as MRHNA and CDR2 as SNTAGT. The CDR3 runs 16 residues. Losses at the gene ends were 2 bases for V and 2 bases for J; bases not matched to a gene: 5. DNA for the CDR3: TGTGCCAGCAGTGACGCAGCGGGAGGATCCACAGATACGCAGTATTTT. It specifies CASSDAAGGSTDTQYF.

DNA for the CDR3: TGTGCCAGCAGTGATAGGGCGGCCGGGGGGCGCACCGGGGAGCTGTTTTTT. It translates to CASSDRAAGGRTGELFF. The gene calls are TRBV25-1 and TRBJ2-2; possible D gene TRBD2, 7 bases. The CDR3 is 17 residues long. V lost 3 bases, J lost 4 bases, and 18 bases lay in between. Germline V gene data show CDR1 as MGHDK and CDR2 as SYGVNS.

The rearrangement joins TRBV5-1 to TRBJ1-1; a weak D match, TRBD1 (5 bases). V lost 2 bases and J 7 bases, leaving 15 bases between the germline ends. The CDR3 has 14 residues. The V gene's germline CDR1 is SGHRS and CDR2 YFSETQ. The CDR3 DNA reads as TGCGCCAGCAGCTTTACGGGGGGGGACTATGAAGCTTTCTTT. Translated, it gives CASSFTGGDYEAFF.

J is TRBJ2-1 and V is TRBV9, with D perhaps matching TRBD1 (6 bases). Germline CDR1 and CDR2: SGDLS and YYNGEE. V lost 4 bases and J 3 bases, leaving 11 bases between the germline ends. This CDR3 comprises 14 residues. The DNA for the CDR3 is TGTGCCAGCAGCTTCCGGGACATCTACAATGAGCAGTTCTTC. Translating gives CASSFRDIYNEQFF.

V usage is TRBV27 and J usage is TRBJ1-5; 10 bases align to TRBD1. V shed 7 bases and J 5 bases; nucleotides not matched to a gene: 8. This CDR3 is 15 amino acids long. Germline CDR1 MNHEY, CDR2 SMNVEV (reference sequence). CDR3: CASTMTGQGHQPQHF. The DNA of the CDR3 is TGTGCCAGCACCATGACGGGACAGGGGCATCAGCCCCAGCATTTT.

This clone was counted between two and nine times. CDR3 protein: CAWSAGYNQPQHF. The CDR3 nucleotides are TGTGCCTGGAGTGCAGGGTACAATCAGCCCCAGCATTTT. The chain recombines TRBV30 with TRBJ1-5; tentatively, D is TRBD1 (5 bases). V was shortened by 1 base and J by 3 bases, with 7 bases between the two germline ends. CDR3 length: 13 amino acids. Looked up from germline, CDR1 is GTSNPN and CDR2 is SVGIG (reference sequence).